This T cell receptor (beta chain) was retrieved from a study of siplizumab effects on memory and regulatory T cells. Comment on this clone: The antigen is unknown.

Trimming took 4 bases from V and 8 from J, leaving 12 bases between them. Germline-derived CDR1 and CDR2 are SGHTA and FQGTGA. This CDR3 spans 14 amino acids. The table came from immunoSEQ multiplex PCR; TCRdb's copy has only in-frame clones and leaves some out. Of approximately 65,000 clones in the sample, roughly 85% are singletons; the top ten hold 0.4% to 0.5%. Whole-study findings and limits: On average, less than 75% of mappable alloreactive CD4+ clones were Treg-derived under siplizumab, against about 25% in controls. Siplizumab, the agent tested, significantly reduced alloreactive sequences traceable to unstimulated CD4+ memory cells. Neither a naive nor a memory phenotype was assignable to roughly 75-97% of proliferating CD4+ or CD8+ clones.

Input material: memory CD4+ T cells sorted from blood. The chain uses TRBV7-3 and TRBJ2-6, with D perhaps being TRBD1 or TRBD2 (6 bases each). The source of this sequence is a human donor in good health. This CDR3 is CASSSGAYSNVLTF. In DNA form, the CDR3 reads TGTGCCAGCAGCTCGGGGGCCTATTCCAACGTCCTGACTTTC.